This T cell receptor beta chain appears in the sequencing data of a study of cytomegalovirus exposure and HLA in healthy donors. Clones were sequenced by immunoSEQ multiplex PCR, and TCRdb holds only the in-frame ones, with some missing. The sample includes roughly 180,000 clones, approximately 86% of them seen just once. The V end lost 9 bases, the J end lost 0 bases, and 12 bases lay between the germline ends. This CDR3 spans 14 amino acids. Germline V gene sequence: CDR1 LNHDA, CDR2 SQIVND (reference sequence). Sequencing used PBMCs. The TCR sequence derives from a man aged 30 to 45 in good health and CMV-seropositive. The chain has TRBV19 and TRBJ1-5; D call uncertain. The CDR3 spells CASKFVNSNQPQHF. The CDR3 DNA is TGTGCCAGCAAGTTCGTGAATAGCAATCAGCCCCAGCATTTT.